The 26 T cell receptor beta chains given below trace back to one sample, sequenced in a study of cytomegalovirus exposure and HLA in healthy donors. The PCR ran on 60 Vbeta and 13 Jbeta primers. Profiling relied on immunoSEQ multiplex PCR, and the TCRdb table lists in-frame clones only, not all of them. Of 150,000 to 200,000 clones in the sample, about 80% are singletons; the top ten hold over 12%. Sequencing was done on a sample of PBMCs. The receptor source for this set is a man aged 45-65 years in good health and CMV-seropositive.

The chain joins TRBV6-5 to TRBJ2-2; D is uncertain. The length of the CDR3 is 12 residues. V was trimmed by 5 bases and J by 2 bases, leaving 3 bases between them. CDR1 is MNHEY, CDR2 SVGAGI, per germline. In nucleotides, the CDR3 is TGTGCCAGCAGTCATAACACCGGGGAGCTGTTTTTT. Translating gives CASSHNTGELFF.

The CDR3 nucleotides read TGTGCCAGCAGCGTCGGAGGGAATAACTATGGCTACACCTTC. Translation gives CASSVGGNNYGYTF. The chain carries TRBV7-3 and TRBJ1-2; D uncertain. Trimming pared 5 bases from V and 1 base from J, leaving 11 bases between. Germline values: CDR1 SGHTA, CDR2 FQGTGA. There are 14 residues in the CDR3.

The chain combines TRBV7-8 with TRBJ1-5; TRBD1 is a possible D gene (6 bases). This CDR3 is built from 15 residues. Germline V gene lookup returns CDR1 SGHVS and CDR2 FQNEAQ. V lost 0 bases, J lost 4 bases, and 10 bases lay in between. The CDR3 is CASSLAGGRNQPQHF. The CDR3 DNA sequence: TGTGCCAGCAGCTTAGCAGGGGGTAGGAATCAGCCCCAGCATTTT.

This clone was observed a single time. This rearrangement joins TRBV28 to TRBJ2-7; TRBD2 is a possible D gene (8 bases). Trimming left V 2 bases short and J 2 bases short, with 13 bases between. CDR1 is MDHEN, CDR2 SYDVKM, per germline. The CDR3 sequence is 15 residues long. CDR3: CASSLAGGQTYEQYF. CDR3 DNA sequence: TGTGCCAGCAGTTTAGCGGGGGGACAGACCTACGAGCAGTACTTC. Based on the CDR3 plus reference TRBV28 and TRBJ2-7, the full variable domain is DVKVTQSSRYLVKRTGEKVFLECVQDMDHENMFWYRQDPGLGLRLIYFSYDVKMKEKGDIPEGYSVSREKKERFSLILESASTNQTSMYLCASSLAGGQTYEQYFGPGTRLTVT.

The rearrangement links TRBV5-1 to TRBJ1-1; a possible D gene is TRBD1 (6 bases). From germline, CDR1 is SGHRS and CDR2 YFSETQ. The CDR3 sequence is 15 residues long. V gave up 4 bases and J gave up 3 bases, with 16 bases separating them. This CDR3 reads CASSIQGEGHTEAFF. The CDR3 coding sequence is TGCGCCAGCAGCATACAGGGAGAGGGTCACACTGAAGCTTTCTTT.

V usage is TRBV28 and J usage is TRBJ1-5; TRBD1 aligns across 7 bases. The V segment lost 4 bases and the J segment 7 bases; nucleotides outside the gene matches: 10. CDR3 length equals 15 residues. Per the germline V gene, CDR1 is MDHEN and CDR2 is SYDVKM. CDR3 region: CASSSPTGLWQPQHF. The CDR3 DNA is TGTGCCAGCAGTTCCCCGACAGGGTTATGGCAGCCCCAGCATTTT.

This chain connects TRBV6-1 to TRBJ1-4, with a possible D match to TRBD1 (5 bases). The germline V gene encodes CDR1 MNHNS and CDR2 SASEGT. V was trimmed by 6 bases and J by 6 bases, leaving 17 bases between them. The CDR3 consists of 15 residues. The CDR3 region is CASSRQQWKDEKLFF. In nucleotides, the CDR3 is TGTGCCAGCAGCCGACAGCAATGGAAAGATGAAAAACTGTTTTTT.

The chain has TRBV6-1 and TRBJ1-5, with TRBD1 as a possible D gene (5 bases). This CDR3 region has 15 residues. Per germline, CDR1 MNHNS and CDR2 SASEGT. V lost 6 bases and J lost 4, with 16 bases in between. This CDR3 reads CASSTGRGGNQPQHF. For the CDR3, the DNA is TGTGCCAGCAGCACAGGCCGGGGGGGGAATCAGCCCCAGCATTTT.

The V and J genes are TRBV6-5 and TRBJ1-1; TRBD1 matches 10 bases. Looked up from germline, CDR1 is MNHEY and CDR2 is SVGAGI. The CDR3 length is 13 residues. J gave up 8 bases and V 2 bases, and 2 bases lay outside the gene matches. CDR3 residues: CASSYTTGGEAFF. The CDR3 nucleotides are TGTGCCAGCAGTTACACGACAGGGGGCGAAGCTTTCTTT.

This clone was observed once. The V and J genes are TRBV7-9 and TRBJ1-4, with 7 bases identical to TRBD1. CDR3 length equals 14 residues. Germline assignment: CDR1 SEHNR and CDR2 FQNEAQ (reference sequence). The J segment lost 7 bases and the V segment lost 4 bases, leaving 6 bases of the junction unmatched. The CDR3 DNA follows: TGTGCCAGCAGCTCCAGACAGGGCGGTGAAAAACTGTTTTTT. Amino acids: CASSSRQGGEKLFF.

This chain links TRBV7-8 with TRBJ2-3; D is unclear. CDR1 SGHVS and CDR2 FQNEAQ come from the germline V gene. There are 14 residues in the CDR3. Trimming removed 6 bases at V and 5 bases at J, with 15 bases between. The CDR3 here is CASSPISPRDTQYF. DNA of the CDR3: TGTGCCAGCAGTCCTATAAGCCCCCGAGATACGCAGTATTTT.

This chain joins TRBV5-1 and TRBJ1-2; possible D gene TRBD1, 5 bases. CDR3 length equals 13 residues. V dropped 1 base and J dropped 1 base, with 5 bases sitting between them. The germline gives CDR1 SGHRS, CDR2 YFSETQ. The CDR3 loop reads CASSLQGNYGYTF. CDR3 sequence (DNA): TGCGCCAGCAGCTTGCAGGGTAACTATGGCTACACCTTC.

V and J are TRBV6-1 and TRBJ2-6, with D possibly TRBD2 on 5 matching bases. Trimming left V 0 bases short and J 0 bases short, with 9 bases between. Germline CDR1 and CDR2: MNHNS and SASEGT. The CDR3 is made up of 17 amino acids. The CDR3 loop is CASSEAAGISGANVLTF. DNA of the CDR3: TGTGCCAGCAGTGAAGCGGCGGGCATCTCTGGGGCCAACGTCCTGACTTTC.

The chain uses TRBV25-1 and TRBJ2-1, with 10 bases matching TRBD1. This CDR3 has 14 residues. V gave up 2 bases and J gave up 8 bases; unmatched junction bases: 3. Germline CDR1 is MGHDK and CDR2 is SYGVNS. CDR3 sequence reads: CASSEGTGVDEQFF. The CDR3 DNA is TGTGCCAGCAGTGAAGGGACAGGGGTCGATGAGCAGTTCTTC.

The V gene is TRBV5-1, the J gene TRBJ2-1; D unresolved. The V gene lost 7 bases and the J gene lost 2 bases, with 13 bases spanning the gap. This CDR3 spans 14 amino acids. Germline V gene sequence: CDR1 SGHRS, CDR2 YFSETQ. The CDR3 loop is CASSPPVAYNEQFF. In DNA, the CDR3 is TGCGCCAGCTCCCCCCCGGTTGCCTACAATGAGCAGTTCTTC.

In DNA form, the CDR3 reads TGTGCCAGCGCCAATACCGGGACAGGGTACTACGAGCAGTACGTC. The encoded protein is CASANTGTGYYEQYV. The chain employs TRBV5-8 and TRBJ2-7; 9 bases match TRBD1. The germline CDR1 and CDR2 sequences are SGHTS and YDEGEE. V gave up 7 bases and J gave up 3 bases; unmatched junction bases: 11. The CDR3 has 15 amino acids.

In its sample, this clone was seen a few times. The V call is TRBV5-1, the J call TRBJ2-3, with no clear D. CDR3 length: 14 residues. V was trimmed by 4 bases and J by 0 bases, leaving 9 bases between them. Germline V CDR1 and CDR2: SGHRS, YFSETQ. The CDR3 loop reads CASSMQASTDTQYF. As DNA, the CDR3 is TGCGCCAGCAGCATGCAAGCCAGCACAGATACGCAGTATTTT.

This rearrangement joins TRBV5-4 to TRBJ1-2, with D unclear. The CDR3 length is 13 residues. CDR1 and CDR2 (germline): SGHNT, YYREEE (reference sequence). V was pared by 1 base and J by 4 bases, with 8 bases between. The CDR3 is CASSLPGVYGYTF. The CDR3 nucleotides are TGTGCCAGCAGCTTGCCGGGTGTCTATGGCTACACCTTC.

The count of this clone is one. DNA of the CDR3: TGCGCCAGCAGCCGGGACTCCCAAGAGACCCAGTACTTC. Residues: CASSRDSQETQYF. The chain joins TRBV4-1 to TRBJ2-5, with TRBD2 as a possible D gene (6 bases). Per the germline V gene, CDR1 is MGHRA and CDR2 is YSYEKL. Trimming took 4 bases from V and 1 from J, leaving 7 bases between them. The CDR3 consists of 13 residues.

The genes are TRBV2 and TRBJ1-5; TRBD1 is a possible D gene (5 bases). This CDR3 spans 15 amino acids. The V gene lost 3 bases and the J gene lost 6 bases, with 15 bases spanning the gap. The germline V gene encodes CDR1 SNHLY and CDR2 FYNNEI. The CDR3 bases are TGTGCCAGCAGTGACTGGGGGGTAATGGTTCAGCCCCAGCATTTT. It specifies CASSDWGVMVQPQHF.

This chain links TRBV6-5 with TRBJ1-2; TRBD1 aligns across 8 bases. This CDR3 spans 13 amino acids. J was trimmed by 3 bases and V by 7 bases; bases with no gene match: 4. CDR1 is MNHEY and CDR2 is SVGAGI in the germline V gene. CDR3 in DNA: TGTGCCAGCAAGAGGGACAGGTACTATGGCTACACCTTC. This codes for CASKRDRYYGYTF.

The chain has TRBV5-6 and TRBJ2-5; 9 bases agree with TRBD1. The J call may be incorrect, as the DNA end agrees better with TRBJ2-7. This CDR3 comprises 15 residues. Germline CDR1 reads SGHDT; CDR2 reads YYEEEE. CDR3 in amino acids: CASSKGQGGSYEQYF. The DNA of the CDR3 is TGTGCCAGCAGCAAGGGACAGGGCGGGTCCTACGAGCAGTACTTC.

This clone was detected only a few times. The chain couples TRBV2 to TRBJ2-1, with 13 bases identical to TRBD2. The CDR3 runs 14 residues. CDR1 and CDR2 (germline): SNHLY, FYNNEI. The ends lost 5 bases at V and 9 bases at J; junction bases unmatched: 4. CDR3 loop: CASSRTSGGSEQFF. The CDR3 nucleotides read TGTGCCAGCAGTCGGACTAGCGGGGGCTCTGAGCAGTTCTTC.

The gene calls are TRBV18 and TRBJ1-3, with TRBD1 as a possible D gene (6 bases). From germline, CDR1 is KGHSH and CDR2 LQKENI. The CDR3 consists of 16 residues. V was pared by 2 bases and J by 0 bases, with 11 bases between. The CDR3 DNA sequence: TGTGCCAGCTCACCAAGGACGGGACACTCTGGAAACACCATATATTTT. Translated: CASSPRTGHSGNTIYF.

This clone was counted only a few times. The J gene is TRBJ1-1, the V gene TRBV28; no firm D call. CDR1 and CDR2 (germline): MDHEN, SYDVKM. The CDR3 has 12 amino acids. The germline V and J ends were trimmed by 10 bases and 3 bases, with 12 bases remaining between them. The chain's CDR3 is CAINNLYTEAFF. CDR3 nucleotide sequence: TGTGCCATCAACAATTTGTACACTGAAGCTTTCTTT.

The chain has TRBV6-7 and TRBJ2-1; TRBD2 agrees at 12 bases. TRBV6-7 is annotated as an ORF whose role is uncertain. CDR3 length: 18 amino acids. Trimming took 0 bases from V and 0 from J; bases not matched to a gene: 3. CDR3: CASSYSRTSGDSYNEQFF. In nucleotides, the CDR3 is TGTGCCAGCAGTTACTCGAGGACTAGCGGGGACTCCTACAATGAGCAGTTCTTC.